This is a list of T cell receptor beta chains from one sample in a study of blood T cell repertoires in COVID-19. Here immunoSEQ multiplex PCR was the method, and the copy in TCRdb shows in-frame clones only, minus some. This table holds about 70,000 clones, about 86% found once. Material for sequencing was peripheral blood. The receptors were sampled from a man in his 70s with active COVID-19. CDR3s include the opening cysteine and the closing phenylalanine or tryptophan. A D gene is named only where the DNA matches it firmly. A clone size is listed for some rows: how often the clone was seen (once, few, many), or a class if it is expanded.

>.|TRBV7-3|.|TRBJ2-2|13
TGTGCCAGCAGCTTACGCGGGGTCGGGGAGCTGTTTTTT
CASSLRGVGELFF
>few|TRBV19|TRBD2|TRBJ2-1|14
TGTGCCAGCGGGGGGAGGAGCTCCTACAATGAGCAGTTCTTC
CASGGRSSYNEQFF
>.|TRBV12-3/TRBV12-4|.|TRBJ1-5|13
TGTGCCAGCAGTTTCGGGGGGGATCAGCCCCAGCATTTT
CASSFGGDQPQHF
>.|TRBV30|.|TRBJ2-3|13
TGTGCCTGGGATAGCACTAGCACAGATACGCAGTATTTT
CAWDSTSTDTQYF
>.|TRBV10-3|TRBD1|TRBJ1-1|15
TGTGCCATCAGTGCAGCGACAGGGTTCAACACTGAAGCTTTCTTT
CAISAATGFNTEAFF
>once|TRBV29-1|TRBD1|TRBJ1-3|12
TGCAGCGCTGAGGGACAGGGGGCCACCATATATTTT
CSAEGQGATIYF
>once|TRBV7-9|.|TRBJ2-5|12
TGTGCCAGCAGCCTTCTTGGCGAGACCCAGTACTTC
CASSLLGETQYF
>.|TRBV19|TRBD2|TRBJ2-3|15
TGTGCCAGTAGTATGGGACTAGTGGGGGCAGATACGCAGTATTTT
CASSMGLVGADTQYF
>.|TRBV7-2|.|TRBJ2-1|16
TGTGCCAGCAGCTTAGAAGCCCCTAGGAGGGGCGATGAGCAGTTCTTC
CASSLEAPRRGDEQFF
>.|TRBV5-1|TRBD2|TRBJ2-1|15
TGCGCCAGCAGCGCATCCGGGACTAGCTACAATGAGCAGTTCTTC
CASSASGTSYNEQFF
>.|TRBV28|TRBD2|TRBJ2-1|16
TGTGCCAGCAGTAACCCGGTACTAGCGGCAAGGAATGAGCAGTTCTTC
CASSNPVLAARNEQFF
>few|TRBV6-5|.|TRBJ2-4|15
TGTGCCACCCAACCAGGTTTTGGGGCCAAAAACATTCAGTACTTC
CATQPGFGAKNIQYF
>.|TRBV7-2|.|TRBJ2-2|13
TGTGCCAGCAGCCCCACGGGCACCGGGGAGCTGTTTTTT
CASSPTGTGELFF
>once|TRBV19|TRBD2|TRBJ2-7|16
TGTGCCAGTAGCCCCACTAGCGGGCCCTCCTCCTACGAGCAGTACTTC
CASSPTSGPSSYEQYF
>.|TRBV3-1/TRBV3-2|.|TRBJ1-4|16
TGTGCCAGCAGCCAAGAGGGGGGGACAACTAATGAAAAACTGTTTTTT
CASSQEGGTTNEKLFF
>.|TRBV9|TRBD2|TRBJ2-1|15
TGTGCCAGCAGCCGGGGACTAGCGGGGTACAATGAGCAGTTCTTC
CASSRGLAGYNEQFF
>.|TRBV29-1|TRBD2|TRBJ2-1|12
TGCAGCGCCCGACTAGCCGACAATGAGCAGTTCTTC
CSARLADNEQFF
>.|TRBV5-8|.|TRBJ2-5|15
TGTGCCAGCAGCGGGAGGTTACAGGTGAAAGAGACCCAGTACTTC
CASSGRLQVKETQYF
>.|TRBV11-2|TRBD2|TRBJ2-1|14
TGTGCCAGCAGCACCCGGACTAGTCTCAATGAGCAGTTCTTC
CASSTRTSLNEQFF
>.|TRBV11-2|TRBD1|TRBJ2-3|15
TGTGCCAGCAGCCCGGGACAGGGTCGCACAGATACGCAGTATTTT
CASSPGQGRTDTQYF
>.|TRBV6-2/TRBV6-3|TRBD2|TRBJ2-4|16
TGTGCCAGCAGTTACCTAGCGGGAGAAGCCAAAAACATTCAGTACTTC
CASSYLAGEAKNIQYF
>.|TRBV19|.|TRBJ1-3|16
TGTGCCAGTAGCACCAGGGCACCCAGCTCTGGAAACACCATATATTTT
CASSTRAPSSGNTIYF
>.|TRBV19|.|TRBJ1-1|16
TGTGCCAGTAGTATGAGGCCGACAGCTATGAACACTGAAGCTTTCTTT
CASSMRPTAMNTEAFF
>once|TRBV19|.|TRBJ1-1|13
TGTGCCAGTAGTCTGGACAGTTATACAGAAGCTTTCTTT
CASSLDSYTEAFF
>.|TRBV2|TRBD2|TRBJ2-1|17
TGTGCCAGCAGTGAAGGGTGGGGGCTAGCGGGAGGCGATGAGCAGTTCTTC
CASSEGWGLAGGDEQFF
>.|TRBV7-2|.|TRBJ2-4|15
TGTGCCAGCAGCGCCCGACAGATAGCCAAAAACATTCAGTACTTC
CASSARQIAKNIQYF
>.|TRBV24-1|.|TRBJ2-7|14
TGTGCCACCACGGGACTCCCGGAGGGTTACGAGCAGTACTTC
CATTGLPEGYEQYF
>once|TRBV5-4|.|TRBJ2-2|15
TGTGCCAGCAGCCCACCCAGGGGGGAGTTGGGGGAGCTGTTTTTT
CASSPPRGELGELFF
>.|TRBV7-2|TRBD2|TRBJ2-5|16
TGTGCCAGCAGCCCGGGACTAGCGGGAGGGCAAGAGACCCAGTACTTC
CASSPGLAGGQETQYF
>.|TRBV5-5|TRBD1|TRBJ1-5|16
TGTGCCAGCAGCTTGGGGGTGGGACAGAGCAATCAGCCCCAGCATTTT
CASSLGVGQSNQPQHF
>.|TRBV9|.|TRBJ2-1|17
TGTGCCAGCAGCGTTGGGCCCCCCGGCGGGGCCGCCAATGAGCAGTTCTTC
CASSVGPPGGAANEQFF
>.|TRBV11-3|.|TRBJ2-3|14
TGTGCCAGCAGCCGAGGAGGGGGCGCGGATACGCAGTATTTT
CASSRGGGADTQYF
>.|TRBV4-3|.|TRBJ2-3|16
TGCGCCAGCAGCCAAGCGGGCAGGGGAAGAGCAGATACGCAGTATTTT
CASSQAGRGRADTQYF
>few|TRBV20-1|.|TRBJ1-6|15
.
CSASSSGRGDSPLHF
>.|TRBV10-3|TRBD2|TRBJ2-2|16
TGTGCCATCAGGGGACTAGCGGGGACATGGGGCGGGGAGCTGTTTTTT
CAIRGLAGTWGGELFF
>few|TRBV5-4|.|TRBJ1-1|13
TGTGCCAGCAAACCGGGACAGAACACTGAAGCTTTCTTT
CASKPGQNTEAFF
>once|TRBV5-1|.|TRBJ2-1|14
TGCGCCAGCAGCTTGGACACAGCCTACAATGAGCAGTTCTTC
CASSLDTAYNEQFF
>.|TRBV4-3|.|TRBJ2-2|17
TGCGCCAGCAGCCAAGATCCCCCCTACAGTGGCTCCGGGGAGCTGTTTTTT
CASSQDPPYSGSGELFF
>once|TRBV5-1|TRBD2|TRBJ2-1|15
TGCGCCAGCAGCTTGGCTAGCGGGAGGGCATTTGAGCAGTTCTTC
CASSLASGRAFEQFF
>.|TRBV9|TRBD2|TRBJ2-6|16
TGTGCCAGCAGCGGTAGCGGGGTCTCTGGGGCCAACGTCCTGACTTTC
CASSGSGVSGANVLTF
>few|TRBV5-1|.|TRBJ2-5|14
TGCGCCAGTAATGCGGTGGGGCAGCAAGAGACCCAGTACTTC
CASNAVGQQETQYF
>.|TRBV24-1|TRBD1|TRBJ1-2|17
TGTGCCACCAGTGATCCCGGGACAGGGGGCACGAGCTATGGCTACACCTTC
CATSDPGTGGTSYGYTF
>.|TRBV4-1|.|TRBJ2-2|13
TGCGCCAGCAGCCCGCGGCGGGGCGGGGAGCTGTTTTTT
CASSPRRGGELFF
>.|TRBV14|.|TRBJ2-2|15
TGTGCCAGCAGCCAAGCCCTGCGGAGCACCGGGGAGCTGTTTTTT
CASSQALRSTGELFF
>.|TRBV11-3|.|TRBJ2-3|17
TGTGCCAGCAGCTTAGTGCGGGGATGGGGGCCGGGGGGTACGCAGTATTTT
CASSLVRGWGPGGTQYF
>.|TRBV4-2|TRBD1|TRBJ1-1|16
TGTGCCAGCAGCCAAGGGGGGACAGGGCGTGCCACTGAAGCTTTCTTT
CASSQGGTGRATEAFF
>few|TRBV5-1|TRBD1|TRBJ1-5|14
TGCGCCAGCAGCTATGGGACAGCCAATCAGCCCCAGCATTTT
CASSYGTANQPQHF
>.|TRBV5-8|.|TRBJ1-5|15
TGTGCCAGCAGCGCTGGAGGGGTCTGGAATCAGCCCCAGCATTTT
CASSAGGVWNQPQHF
>few|TRBV27|TRBD2|TRBJ2-1|18
TGTGCCAGCCGCCGGGGGTGGGGAGAAGCGGGAGGCTTGGGCGAGCAGTTCTTC
CASRRGWGEAGGLGEQFF
>once|TRBV13|TRBD2|TRBJ2-7|15
TGTGCCAGCAGCACCCGGACTAGCGGCCCCTACGAGCAGTACTTC
CASSTRTSGPYEQYF
>once|TRBV7-3|.|TRBJ2-5|14
TGTGCCAGCAGCCCAGACTCGAACCAAGAGACCCAGTACTTC
CASSPDSNQETQYF
>once|TRBV29-1|.|TRBJ1-5|14
TGCAGCGTTAGGCAGGGTGGGCGCAATCAGCCCCAGCATTTT
CSVRQGGRNQPQHF
>.|TRBV30|TRBD1|TRBJ1-3|14
TGTGCCTGGAGCGAGGGGGCGCGAGGAAACACCATATATTTT
CAWSEGARGNTIYF
>.|TRBV9|.|TRBJ1-6|15
TGTGCCAGCAGCGTAGCGGCAGGCAGCAATTCACCCCTCCACTTT
CASSVAAGSNSPLHF